Presented here are 21 T cell receptor beta chains from one specimen sequenced in a study of T cell changes during pregnancy in multiple sclerosis. TCRdb's copy holds only in-frame clones and misses some; the assay was immunoSEQ multiplex PCR. Altogether around 92,000 clones are present, around 93% being singletons, with the ten largest covering almost 1%. Sequences were derived from peripheral blood, sampled after pregnancy. The receptor set was obtained from a female donor with multiple sclerosis, enrolled in a pregnancy study.

The chain is built from TRBV25-1 and TRBJ1-2; tentatively, D is TRBD1 (5 bases). CDR1 and CDR2 (germline): MGHDK, SYGVNS. The V end lost 2 bases, the J end lost 3 bases, and 13 bases lay between the germline ends. The CDR3 is made up of 15 amino acids. In nucleotides, the CDR3 is TGTGCCAGCAGTGAAGGGGGGGGATGGGACTATGGCTACACCTTC. It yields the protein CASSEGGGWDYGYTF.

The chain couples TRBV30 to TRBJ1-2, with D uncertain. V lost 1 base and J 8 bases, leaving 17 bases between the germline ends. CDR1 and CDR2 from the germline V gene are GTSNPN and SVGIG (reference sequence). The CDR3 runs 14 residues. CDR3 protein: CAWSASAEGGGYTF. CDR3 bases: TGTGCCTGGAGTGCCTCTGCTGAAGGCGGAGGCTACACCTTC. The whole variable domain, filled in from reference TRBV30 and TRBJ1-2, reads SQTIHQWPATLVQPVGSPLSLECTVEGTSNPNLYWYRQAAGRGLQLLFYSVGIGQISSEVPQNLSASRPQDRQFILSSKKLLLSDSGFYLCAWSASAEGGGYTFGSGTRLTVV.

The rearrangement uses TRBV7-9 and TRBJ2-7; D possibly corresponds to TRBD2 (6 bases). Germline-derived CDR1 and CDR2 are SEHNR and FQNEAQ (reference sequence). The CDR3 is 15 residues long. Between the trimmed V and J ends, which lost 4 bases and 1 base, there was a span of 14 bases. The CDR3 sequence is CASSSEVGGSYEQYF. Written as DNA, the CDR3 is TGTGCCAGCAGCTCAGAAGTCGGGGGATCCTACGAGCAGTACTTC.

The chain links TRBV30 to TRBJ1-6; TRBD1 agrees at 8 bases. This CDR3 has 15 residues. Germline-derived CDR1 and CDR2 are GTSNPN and SVGIG (reference sequence). Germline trimming cut 3 bases from V and 5 bases from J; bases unmatched to any gene: 6. CDR3 nucleotide sequence: TGTGCCTGGAGGCAGGGGGCTTCCAATAATTCACCCCTCCACTTT. Amino acid sequence: CAWRQGASNNSPLHF.

The chain joins TRBV5-6 to TRBJ2-1; D is possibly TRBD2 (5 bases). This CDR3 is 16 amino acids long. Per germline, CDR1 SGHDT and CDR2 YYEEEE. Trimming cost V 3 bases and J 2 bases, with 15 bases left between them. The DNA of the CDR3 is TGTGCCAGCAGCTGGGAGAGGGAGAACCCCTACAATGAGCAGTTCTTC. Translation: CASSWERENPYNEQFF.

The rearrangement uses TRBV28 and TRBJ2-3; possible D gene TRBD1, 5 bases. Trimming shortened V by 2 bases and J by 5 bases, and 11 bases separated the two germline ends. Germline V lookup: CDR1 MDHEN, CDR2 SYDVKM. This CDR3 region has 14 residues. The CDR3 DNA sequence: TGTGCCAGCAGTTTAGGGCAGGGATTAGATACGCAGTATTTT. Amino acid sequence: CASSLGQGLDTQYF.

CDR3 region: CASSLRPGGENTEAFF. In nucleotides, the CDR3 is TGTGCCAGCAGCTTGAGGCCAGGGGGCGAGAACACTGAAGCTTTCTTT. V gene TRBV11-1 combines with J gene TRBJ1-1, with 8 nucleotides matching TRBD1. Trimming took 3 bases from V and 1 from J; bases not matched to a gene: 7. This CDR3 has 16 residues. CDR1 is SGHAT and CDR2 is FQDESV in the germline V gene (reference sequence).

The chain has TRBV6-5 and TRBJ2-7; weak D call: TRBD2 (5 bases). Looked up from germline, CDR1 is MNHEY and CDR2 is SVGAGI. The CDR3 sequence is 14 residues long. The germline V and J ends were trimmed by 5 bases and 6 bases, with 17 bases remaining between them. The CDR3: CASSLDGVLVEQYF. The CDR3 nucleotides are TGTGCCAGCAGTCTTGACGGGGTATTGGTCGAGCAGTACTTC.

The J gene is TRBJ2-7, the V gene TRBV5-6; 9 nucleotides line up with TRBD2. Looked up from germline, CDR1 is SGHDT and CDR2 is YYEEEE. After removal of 0 bases from V and 1 base from J, the junction contained 5 bases not matched to a gene. The CDR3 consists of 16 residues. The DNA for the CDR3 is TGTGCCAGCAGCTTGGGCGGGGGGGATTATTCCTACGAGCAGTACTTC. Amino acids: CASSLGGGDYSYEQYF.

The chain carries TRBV6-1 and TRBJ2-3, with unresolved D. The CDR3 runs to 12 residues. V gave up 4 bases and J gave up 2 bases, with 4 bases separating them. Germline CDR1 reads MNHNS; CDR2 reads SASEGT. CDR3 loop: CASSAVTDTQYF. The CDR3 DNA reads as TGTGCCAGCAGTGCGGTCACAGATACGCAGTATTTT.

The V gene is TRBV2, the J gene TRBJ2-2, with 8 bases lining up with TRBD1. Germline lookup yields CDR1 SNHLY and CDR2 FYNNEI. V gave up 5 bases and J gave up 4 bases; unmatched junction bases: 9. The CDR3 runs to 16 residues. The CDR3 DNA reads TGTGCCAGCAGTTACCGAGACAGGGGAGGCACCGGGGAGCTGTTTTTT. Encoded protein: CASSYRDRGGTGELFF.

This sequence joins TRBV27 and TRBJ2-4; TRBD2 is a possible D gene (5 bases). Trimming took off 5 bases at V and 1 base at J, with 18 bases between the two ends. CDR1 and CDR2 (germline): MNHEY, SMNVEV (reference sequence). The CDR3 loop spans 17 amino acids. CDR3 nucleotides: TGTGCCAGCAGTCGGGTTGGACTGGCTGATGCCAAAAACATTCAGTACTTC. Translated: CASSRVGLADAKNIQYF.

This sequence joins TRBV5-1 and TRBJ2-2, with D maybe TRBD1 (6 bases). This CDR3 has 14 amino acids. CDR1 is SGHRS, CDR2 YFSETQ, per germline. Trimming removed 0 bases from V and 4 bases from J, with 7 bases in between. The CDR3 bases are TGCGCCAGCAGCTTGGCCAGGGGCACCGGGGAGCTGTTTTTT. Translation gives CASSLARGTGELFF.

The chain joins TRBV28 to TRBJ2-1; a possible D gene is TRBD1 (5 bases). The CDR3 has 15 amino acids. From germline, CDR1 is MDHEN and CDR2 SYDVKM. Trimming removed 5 bases at V and 1 base at J, with 12 bases between. The CDR3 DNA reads as TGTGCCAGCAGTCCCCTCACAGGTTCCTACAATGAGCAGTTCTTC. This encodes CASSPLTGSYNEQFF.

J is TRBJ2-2 and V is TRBV10-2; TRBD1 matches 8 bases. The CDR3 totals 15 residues. The J segment lost 0 bases and the V segment lost 5 bases, leaving 2 bases of the junction unmatched. Per the germline V gene, CDR1 is WSHSY and CDR2 is SAAADI. Written as DNA, the CDR3 is TGCGCCAGCAGTTGGACAGGGCCGAACACCGGGGAGCTGTTTTTT. This translates into CASSWTGPNTGELFF.

A few counts support this clone. The chain uses TRBV5-1 and TRBJ2-7, with TRBD2 identical over 8 bases. The CDR3 has 15 residues. With V trimmed by 3 bases and J by 0 bases, 5 bases remained unmatched. Germline V gene data show CDR1 as SGHRS and CDR2 as YFSETQ. DNA of the CDR3: TGCGCCAGCAGCTGGCTAGCGGGTCACTCCTACGAGCAGTACTTC. This sequence encodes CASSWLAGHSYEQYF.

This CDR3 is CASSYGAGGPDGWGQYF. CDR3 coding DNA: TGTGCCAGCAGCTATGGGGCGGGAGGCCCTGATGGTTGGGGCCAGTACTTC. The rearrangement uses TRBV7-8 and TRBJ2-5, with TRBD2 identical over 8 bases. The CDR3 contains 17 residues. CDR1 is SGHVS and CDR2 is FQNEAQ in the germline V gene. Trimming took 4 bases from V and 10 from J; bases not matched to a gene: 20.

Only a few counts were recorded for this clone. The gene calls are TRBV20-1 and TRBJ2-1; no definite D call. CDR3 size: 10 residues. Per germline, CDR1 DFQATT and CDR2 SNEGSKA (reference sequence). Trimming removed 0 bases at V and 13 bases at J, with 7 bases between. DNA for the CDR3: TGCAGTGCTAGAGATGCGGTCCAGTTCTTC. Its translation is CSARDAVQFF.

J is TRBJ2-1 and V is TRBV13, with a possible D match to TRBD2 (6 bases). CDR1 is PRHDT and CDR2 is FYEKMQ in the germline V gene (reference sequence). The CDR3 sequence is 16 residues long. V was shortened by 5 bases and J by 0 bases, with 14 bases between the two germline ends. The CDR3 region is CASSLRDGSSYNEQFF. As DNA, the CDR3 is TGTGCCAGCAGCCTACGGGACGGGAGCTCCTACAATGAGCAGTTCTTC.

The rearrangement uses TRBV27 and TRBJ1-5; D perhaps matches TRBD1 (6 bases). The V gene lost 6 bases and the J gene lost 0 bases, with 18 bases spanning the gap. Germline V gives CDR1 MNHEY, CDR2 SMNVEV (reference sequence). This CDR3 spans 17 amino acids. The CDR3 here is CASSPLRTVYSNQPQHF. In nucleotides, the CDR3 is TGTGCCAGCAGCCCCCTCAGGACAGTCTATAGCAATCAGCCCCAGCATTTT.

The V gene is TRBV4-2, the J gene TRBJ2-1; perhaps TRBD1 as D (6 bases). The CDR3 is made up of 16 amino acids. Germline V gene lookup returns CDR1 LGHNA and CDR2 YNFKEQ. Trimming cost V 1 base and J 14 bases, with 24 bases left between them. For the CDR3, the DNA is TGTGCCAGCAGCCAAGGGGTGGGGACAAACCGGGACCCAGAGTTCTTC. This codes for CASSQGVGTNRDPEFF.